The sample holds a few counts of the clone carrying this T cell receptor beta chain. No antigen is known for it. Trimming took off 4 bases at V and 1 base at J, with 24 bases between the two ends. Germline V lookup: CDR1 LNHDA, CDR2 SQIVND (reference sequence). The CDR3 is 19 residues long. The data derive from a study of molecular identifiers for immune sequencing clone quantification. Study-wide points: Identical TCR molecules can share a barcode, and this sharing could underestimate highly expanded clone sizes.

TCRdb re-called the PCR reads through MiXCR, storing one row per CDR3 protein. The data show about 98,000 distinct CDR3 sequences, around 30% seen once. This clonotype originated in a human donor in good health. Some libraries in this study had Jurkat cell RNA spiked in. This sequence joins TRBV19 and TRBJ2-3; possibly TRBD1 for D (7 bases). Sequences were obtained from naive CD8+ T cells from blood, with Jurkat cell RNA spiked in. Sample subset: FACS-sorted CD8+CD4-CCR7+CD45RA+ naive T cells. The CDR3 DNA is TGTGCCAGTAGTACTATAATAGCGGAGGGGGCCCTACGCACAGATACGCAGTATTTT. Protein sequence: CASSTIIAEGALRTDTQYF.